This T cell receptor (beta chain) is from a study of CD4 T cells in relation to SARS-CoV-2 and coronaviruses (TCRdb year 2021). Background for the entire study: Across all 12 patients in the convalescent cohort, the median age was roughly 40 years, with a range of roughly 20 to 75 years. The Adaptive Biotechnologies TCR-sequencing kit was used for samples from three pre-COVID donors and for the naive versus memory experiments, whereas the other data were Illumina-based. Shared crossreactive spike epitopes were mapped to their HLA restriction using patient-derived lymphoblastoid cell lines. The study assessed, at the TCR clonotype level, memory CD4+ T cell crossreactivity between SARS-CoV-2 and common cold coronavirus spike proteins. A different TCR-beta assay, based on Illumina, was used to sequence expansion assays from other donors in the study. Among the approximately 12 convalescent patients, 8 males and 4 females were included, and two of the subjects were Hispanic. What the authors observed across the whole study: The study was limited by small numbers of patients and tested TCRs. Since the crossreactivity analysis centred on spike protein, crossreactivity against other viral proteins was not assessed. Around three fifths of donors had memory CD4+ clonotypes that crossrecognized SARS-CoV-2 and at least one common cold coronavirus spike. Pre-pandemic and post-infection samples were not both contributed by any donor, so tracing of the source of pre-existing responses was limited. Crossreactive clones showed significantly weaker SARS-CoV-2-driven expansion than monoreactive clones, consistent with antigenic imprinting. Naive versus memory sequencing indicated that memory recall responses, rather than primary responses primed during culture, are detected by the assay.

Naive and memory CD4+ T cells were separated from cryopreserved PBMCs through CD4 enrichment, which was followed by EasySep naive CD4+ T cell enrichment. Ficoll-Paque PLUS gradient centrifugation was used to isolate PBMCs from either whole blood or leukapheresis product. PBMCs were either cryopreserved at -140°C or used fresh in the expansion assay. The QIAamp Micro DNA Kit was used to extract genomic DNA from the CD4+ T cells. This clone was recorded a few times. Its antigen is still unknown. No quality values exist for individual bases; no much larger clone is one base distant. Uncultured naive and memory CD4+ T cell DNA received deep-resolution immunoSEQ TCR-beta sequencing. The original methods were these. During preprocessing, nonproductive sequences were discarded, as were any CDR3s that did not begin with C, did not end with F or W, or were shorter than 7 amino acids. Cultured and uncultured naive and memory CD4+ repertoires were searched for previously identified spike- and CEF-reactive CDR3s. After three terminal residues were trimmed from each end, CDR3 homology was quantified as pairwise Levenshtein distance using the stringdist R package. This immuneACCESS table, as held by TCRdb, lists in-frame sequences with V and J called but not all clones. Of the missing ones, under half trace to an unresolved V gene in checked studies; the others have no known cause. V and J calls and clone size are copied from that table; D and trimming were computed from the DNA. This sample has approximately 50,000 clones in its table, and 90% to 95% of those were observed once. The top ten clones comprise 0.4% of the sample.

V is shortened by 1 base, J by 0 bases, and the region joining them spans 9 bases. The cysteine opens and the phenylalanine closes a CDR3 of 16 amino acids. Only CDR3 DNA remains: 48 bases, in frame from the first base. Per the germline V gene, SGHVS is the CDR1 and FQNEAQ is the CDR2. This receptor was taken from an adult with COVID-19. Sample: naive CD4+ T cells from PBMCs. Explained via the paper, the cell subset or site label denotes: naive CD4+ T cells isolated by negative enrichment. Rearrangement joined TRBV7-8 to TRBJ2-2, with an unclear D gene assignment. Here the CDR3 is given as CASSLVLPSNTGELFF. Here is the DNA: TGTGCCAGCAGCTTAGTGTTGCCATCGAACACCGGGGAGCTGTTTTTT.